This T cell receptor (beta chain) was sequenced during a study of T cells in Graves' hyperthyroidism and ophthalmopathy. CDR1 is LNHNV, CDR2 YYDKDF, per germline (reference sequence). With V trimmed by 5 bases and J by 6 bases, 8 bases remained unmatched. This CDR3 spans 16 amino acids. It was RNA transcripts that yielded the amplified TCR beta CDR3 regions. The study used the HTBI primer set for a first-round RT-PCR of the TCR CDR3. From the multiplex PCR reads, TCRdb called clonotypes with MiXCR, one entry per CDR3 protein. The sample has approximately 370,000 distinct CDR3 sequences, about 18% seen once.

Material: blood. The genes are TRBV15 and TRBJ2-1; 12 nucleotides match TRBD2. The TCR originated in a woman under 40 with Graves' hyperthyroidism that later progressed to Graves' ophthalmopathy. The CDR3 DNA is TGTGCCACCAGCGGAGGACTAGCGGGACGCCCCAATGAGCAGTTCTTC. This translates into CATSGGLAGRPNEQFF.